The table lists the clone carrying this TCR beta chain with a count of one. The antigen remains undetermined. The data derive from a study of T-cell memory formation after mild COVID-19. The wider study: Clusters of TCRs were largely donor specific.

Barcoded TCR alpha and TCR beta cDNA libraries with UMIs came from 5'RACE using constant-segment primers. TCRdb fed the 5' RACE reads into MiXCR, producing one record per CDR3 protein. The table records under 300,000 distinct CDR3 sequences, about 20% of them present only once. This CDR3 is 15 amino acids long. The V gene's germline CDR1 is LNHDA and CDR2 SQIVND (reference sequence). The ends were cut back, 1 base at V and 0 bases at J, with 7 bases in the middle. Study-level points and caveats: That cross-reactive memory joined was suggested by some responding clones appearing in pre-infection memory.

The sample was PBMCs or a T cell subset sorted from them (not recorded which). This clonotype was obtained from a man aged 18 to 35 who had mild COVID-19 (a few samples of this study predate the infection). Cell type and time point are not known. The genes are TRBV19 and TRBJ1-5, with D hard to call. CDR3 residues: CASSIAELSNQPQHF. The DNA for the CDR3 is TGTGCCAGTAGTATAGCGGAACTTAGCAATCAGCCCCAGCATTTT. Full variable domain (remainder filled in from reference TRBV19 and TRBJ1-5): DGGITQSPKYLFRKEGQNVTLSCEQNLNHDAMYWYRQDPGQGLRLIYYSQIVNDFQKGDIAEGYSVSREKKESFPLTVTSAQKNPTAFYLCASSIAELSNQPQHFGDGTRLSIL.